The 14 T cell receptor beta chains listed next were all sequenced from one sample in a study of cytomegalovirus exposure and HLA in healthy donors. A multiplex PCR was run with 60 Vbeta primers and 13 Jbeta primers. Assay used: immunoSEQ multiplex PCR; TCRdb lists only in-frame clones, some missing. Among fewer than 250,000 clones listed, around nine tenths were seen once. Sample: PBMCs. Source of these receptors: a woman aged 18 to 35 in good health and CMV-seronegative.

The table lists this clone with a count of one. The chain combines TRBV18 with TRBJ2-5; D uncertain. CDR1 and CDR2 from the germline V gene are KGHSH and LQKENI. Trimming removed 2 bases at V and 5 bases at J, with 9 bases between. The CDR3 runs to 13 residues. The CDR3 region is CASSPESWETQYF. CDR3 DNA sequence: TGTGCCAGCTCACCAGAGTCGTGGGAGACCCAGTACTTC.

This rearrangement joins TRBV4-1 to TRBJ2-5, with 12 positions matching TRBD2. The last part of the DNA fits TRBJ2-7 better; the J call may be wrong. Germline V lookup: CDR1 MGHRA, CDR2 YSYEKL. The CDR3 extends over 15 amino acids. The CDR3 coding sequence is TGCGCCAGCAGCCAAGGGACTAGCGGGATCTACGAGCAGTACTTC. It translates to CASSQGTSGIYEQYF.

In its sample, this clone was seen once. The V and J genes are TRBV5-1 and TRBJ2-5, with 9 nucleotides matching TRBD2. The CDR3 length is 16 residues. Germline CDR1 and CDR2: SGHRS and YFSETQ. The V and J ends lost 2 bases and 5 bases, in that order; junction bases with no gene match: 10. CDR3 sequence: CASSFAVSGSRETQYF. The CDR3 nucleotides are TGCGCCAGCAGCTTTGCTGTTAGCGGGAGTAGGGAGACCCAGTACTTC.

The chain couples TRBV6-6 to TRBJ2-1, with 9 bases fitting TRBD2. This CDR3 has 15 amino acids. The germline V gene encodes CDR1 MNHNY and CDR2 SVGAGI (reference sequence). After removal of 8 bases from V and 4 bases from J, the junction contained 9 bases not matched to a gene. The CDR3 reads CASQSGLAGYNEQFF. CDR3 bases: TGTGCCAGCCAATCGGGGCTAGCGGGATACAATGAGCAGTTCTTC.

This chain uses TRBV19 with TRBJ1-5, with unresolved D. The CDR3 spans 13 residues. Trimming took off 5 bases at V and 4 bases at J, with 9 bases between the two ends. Germline V gene lookup returns CDR1 LNHDA and CDR2 SQIVND (reference sequence). The CDR3 here is CASSRVLNQPQHF. In DNA, the CDR3 is TGTGCCAGTAGTCGGGTCCTTAATCAGCCCCAGCATTTT.

This clone was seen a single time. The rearrangement uses TRBV30 and TRBJ1-6; 7 nucleotides agree with TRBD1. J was trimmed by 0 bases and V by 2 bases; bases with no gene match: 4. CDR3 length: 16 residues. Germline assignment: CDR1 GTSNPN and CDR2 SVGIG (reference sequence). CDR3 DNA sequence: TGTGCCTGGAGTCGGGACAGAAGCTCCTATAATTCACCCCTCCACTTT. Its protein product is CAWSRDRSSYNSPLHF.

This rearrangement joins TRBV7-2 to TRBJ2-7; 9 bases agree with TRBD1. There are 15 residues in the CDR3. From germline, CDR1 is SGHTA and CDR2 FQGNSA. Trimming took 2 bases from V and 2 from J; bases not matched to a gene: 4. The CDR3 sequence: CASSLWGQGPYEQYF. CDR3 nucleotides: TGTGCCAGCAGCTTATGGGGACAGGGACCCTACGAGCAGTACTTC.

The chain links TRBV28 to TRBJ1-6; 9 bases are shared with TRBD1. Germline CDR1 MDHEN, CDR2 SYDVKM. After removal of 6 bases from V and 7 bases from J, the junction contained 7 bases not matched to a gene. The CDR3 runs 15 residues. CDR3 nucleotides: TGTGCCAGCAGCCCTTCGACAGGGGGGAATTCACCCCTCCACTTT. Its protein product is CASSPSTGGNSPLHF.

The rearrangement links TRBV6-1 to TRBJ1-2; 9 bases fit TRBD1. Per germline, CDR1 MNHNS and CDR2 SASEGT. The CDR3 runs 17 residues. V lost 1 base to trimming and J lost 0 bases; unmatched junction nucleotides: 6. The CDR3 nucleotides read TGTGCCAGCAGTGAAGGGGACAGGGTCCTTTCTAACTATGGCTACACCTTC. Its translation: CASSEGDRVLSNYGYTF.

This rearrangement joins TRBV10-1 to TRBJ1-2, with 7 nucleotides matching TRBD1. The CDR3 totals 12 residues. From germline, CDR1 is WNHNN and CDR2 SYGVQD (reference sequence). Trimming cost V 8 bases and J 7 bases; bases outside gene matches: 7. The CDR3 spells CASGQDGVGYTF. The CDR3 region has the DNA TGCGCCAGCGGACAGGACGGAGTTGGCTACACCTTC.

The rearrangement joins TRBV10-1 to TRBJ2-7; D perhaps matches TRBD1 (7 bases). The CDR3 sequence is 20 residues long. V was cut by 6 bases and J by 4 bases, with 34 bases left in between. Germline CDR1 and CDR2: WNHNN and SYGVQD (reference sequence). CDR3 coding DNA: TGCGCCAGCAGGACCCTCCGGGACCTAAAACCAGGGGGGAATGAGTACGAGCAGTACTTC. It yields the protein CASRTLRDLKPGGNEYEQYF.

The chain has TRBV5-6 and TRBJ2-3; 7 bases are a match to TRBD2. V shed 0 bases, J shed 5 bases, and the junction held 6 bases outside the gene matches. This CDR3 comprises 15 residues. Germline V gene data show CDR1 as SGHDT and CDR2 as YYEEEE. The CDR3 sequence: CASSLVGGPGDTQYF. The CDR3 coding sequence is TGTGCCAGCAGCTTGGTGGGAGGGCCTGGAGATACGCAGTATTTT.

The V call is TRBV7-2, the J call TRBJ1-6; 8 positions agree with TRBD1. The CDR3 length is 15 residues. CDR1 and CDR2 (germline): SGHTA, FQGNSA. V lost 5 bases to trimming and J lost 6 bases; unmatched junction nucleotides: 6. CDR3 coding DNA: TGTGCCAGCAGCATAGGACAGGGTCGTAATTCACCCCTCCACTTT. Its protein is CASSIGQGRNSPLHF.

In this sample, this clone turned up a few times. The chain carries TRBV2 and TRBJ1-1, with D perhaps matching TRBD1 (6 bases). V lost 6 bases and J lost 1, with 18 bases in between. CDR3 length: 16 amino acids. Germline CDR1 reads SNHLY; CDR2 reads FYNNEI. The CDR3 nucleotides read TGTGCCAGCAGGACCAGTGGCGGGGGCTGGAACACTGAAGCTTTCTTT. Its protein is CASRTSGGGWNTEAFF.